The present T cell receptor beta chain was sequenced within a study of OX40 agonist ivuxolimab in advanced cancers. The data were produced by immunoSEQ multiplex PCR, yet TCRdb's version contains in-frame clones alone and is incomplete. The sample yields roughly 38,000 clones, more than 80% seen once. The length of the CDR3 is 13 residues. Germline lookup yields CDR1 SSHAT and CDR2 FNYEAQ (reference sequence). Concerning this clone: A junction end diverges from the germline sequence, so it may reflect a read error.

The chain couples TRBV7-7 to TRBJ2-5; no definite D call. The receptor comes from an adult with an advanced solid tumor such as melanoma, head and neck, liver or kidney cancer. The material was CD4+ or CD8+ T cells sorted from blood, obtained in a trial of the OX40 agonist ivuxolimab. CDR3 bases: TGTGCTAGCAGCTCTCGACTGCAAGAGACCCAGTACTTC. Translating gives CASSSRLQETQYF.